What follows is one T cell receptor beta chain and its context. The data stem from a study of blood T cells in healthy people across ages. A second about 7 to 12 cycle PCR used barcoded and J-beta primers. One entry per CDR3 protein, called by TCRdb with MiXCR from the 5' RACE reads. This table holds about 970,000 distinct CDR3 sequences, roughly 51% found once. The receptor was derived from a woman aged 55-75 years in good health. The source material was blood.

CDR3 loop: CASSKWGQGKTQYF. In DNA form, the CDR3 reads TGTGCCAGCAGCAAATGGGGCCAGGGAAAGACCCAGTACTTC. The chain employs TRBV21-1 and TRBJ2-7; the table gives TRBD1 as D, unverified against the DNA. The better agreement between TRBJ2-5 and the DNA end casts doubt on the J call. TRBV21-1 is recorded as a pseudogene. CDR3 length: 14 residues.